This TCR beta chain was observed in a study of regulatory T cells in long-lasting Graves disease. The study, taken as a whole, reports: Limited sample numbers may have lowered accuracy. It was in persistent disease that TRBV28, TRBJ1-2 and TRBJ2-5 were favored. The TCR repertoire of persistent Graves' patients was less diverse than that of newly diagnosed ones.

Investigators prepared the TCR beta libraries by applying iRepertoire HTBI primers and Arm-PCR of CDR3 regions. TCRdb re-called the multiplex PCR reads through MiXCR, storing one row per CDR3 protein. The table has 400,000 to 500,000 distinct CDR3 sequences, 20% to 25% seen once; the top ten hold about 13%. A remark on this clonotype: Antigen unknown.

The CDR3 runs 14 residues. Germline lookup yields CDR1 SNHLY and CDR2 FYNNEI. V was clipped by 8 bases and J by 6 bases; unmatched bases: 7. Time point denoted: persistent/refractory GD, antithyroid drugs over 5 years with positive TRAb. From PBMCs, RNA was extracted and then used to make the TCR library. A blood draw put around 9.3 milliliters of peripheral blood into EDTA tubes. This sample comprised peripheral blood mononuclear cells (PBMCs), obtained when the disease was refractory, from a patient treated with antithyroid drugs. The chain employs TRBV2 and TRBJ1-6; 7 bases are shared with TRBD1. This sequence originates from a female donor with Graves disease. As DNA, the CDR3 is TGTGCCAGCGCCTCCGGGACAGTTAATTCACCCCTCCACTTT. Amino acids: CASASGTVNSPLHF.